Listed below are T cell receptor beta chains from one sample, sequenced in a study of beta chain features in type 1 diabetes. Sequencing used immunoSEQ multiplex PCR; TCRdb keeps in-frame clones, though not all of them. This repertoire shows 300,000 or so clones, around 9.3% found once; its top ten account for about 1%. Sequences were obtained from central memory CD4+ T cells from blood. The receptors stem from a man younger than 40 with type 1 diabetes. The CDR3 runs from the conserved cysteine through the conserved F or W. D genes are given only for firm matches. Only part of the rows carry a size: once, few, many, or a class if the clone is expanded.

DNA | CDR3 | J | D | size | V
TGTGCCAGCAGCTGGGACAGGGTCGGTGAAAAACTGTTTTTT | CASSWDRVGEKLFF | TRBJ1-4 | TRBD1 | many | TRBV11-2
TGCGCCAGCACCCTGTACATGAACACTGAAGCTTTCTTT | CASTLYMNTEAFF | TRBJ1-1 | NA | few | TRBV10-2
TGTGCCAGCAGGGGACCTGGGGAGACCCAGTACTTC | CASRGPGETQYF | TRBJ2-5 | NA | few | TRBV6-5
TGTGCCAGCAGCAAAGCGCTCGGAGGGTCTGATTCCTACGAGCAGTACTTC | CASSKALGGSDSYEQYF | TRBJ2-7 | NA | NA | TRBV21-1
TGTGCCAGCTCACCACCATCAGGCAACTACGAGCAGTACTTC | CASSPPSGNYEQYF | TRBJ2-7 | NA | NA | TRBV18
TGTGCCAGCAGTAAAACAGGGGCAGAGACCCAGTACTTC | CASSKTGAETQYF | TRBJ2-5 | TRBD1 | once | TRBV6-5
TGTGCCAGCAGCCCTTACCCCGGGACCCAGTACTTC | CASSPYPGTQYF | TRBJ2-5 | NA | NA | TRBV7-2
TGTGCCAGCAGCCCCGGCCAAGGGGGCAACACAGATACGCAGTATTTT | CASSPGQGGNTDTQYF | TRBJ2-3 | TRBD1 | few | TRBV11-3
TGTGCCAGCAGCTTAGGGTTCTCCTACGAGCAGTACTTC | CASSLGFSYEQYF | TRBJ2-7 | NA | few | TRBV7-8
TGCGCCAGCAGCCCCCGCCCGACTAGCGGTAAAGAGACCCAGTACTTC | CASSPRPTSGKETQYF | TRBJ2-5 | TRBD2 | few | TRBV5-1
TGTGCCAGCAGCACCGGACAGGGTTCGGGTCACTTT | CASSTGQGSGHF | TRBJ1-6 | TRBD1 | few | TRBV5-6
TGTGCCAGCAGCTTGGGCAGGGGAGATAATTCACCCCTCCACTTT | CASSLGRGDNSPLHF | TRBJ1-6 | NA | few | TRBV5-6
TGTGCCAGCAAGGGGTCAGGGATAGGGGCGACTGAAGCTTTCTTT | CASKGSGIGATEAFF | TRBJ1-1 | NA | few | TRBV25-1
TGTGCCAGCAGTTCCCTCCCGGGACTAGCTTTCAGCTTCTCTGGGGCCAACGTCCTGACTTTC | CASSSLPGLAFSFSGANVLTF | TRBJ2-6 | TRBD2 | NA | TRBV28
TGTGCCAGCAGGCCCCTAGTCAGGGGCGGGGGCTACACCTTC | CASRPLVRGGGYTF | TRBJ1-2 | NA | few | TRBV6-6
TGCGCCAGCAGCCAATCAGGCTCGAACTATGGCTACACCTTC | CASSQSGSNYGYTF | TRBJ1-2 | NA | NA | TRBV4-3
TGCGCCAGCAGCTTGGACGGGCGCACGGACAATCAGCCCCAGCATTTT | CASSLDGRTDNQPQHF | TRBJ1-5 | NA | few | TRBV5-1
TGCGCCAGCAGCCGAGGACTAGCGGGGGCCTACGAGCAGTACTTC | CASSRGLAGAYEQYF | TRBJ2-7 | TRBD2 | few | TRBV4-3
TGTGCCAGCAGCCCCCAACCCGACAGGGGCTATGGCTACACCTTC | CASSPQPDRGYGYTF | TRBJ1-2 | TRBD1 | few | TRBV7-9
TGTGCCAGCAGCGTAGCTGAGGGAAATAATTCACCCCTCCACTTT | CASSVAEGNNSPLHF | TRBJ1-6 | NA | NA | TRBV9
TGCGCCAGCAGCTTGGCCGGGGAGGGTGAAGCTTTCTTT | CASSLAGEGEAFF | TRBJ1-1 | NA | NA | TRBV5-1
TGTGCCAGCAGCTTTCCCGACCAAGAGACCCAGTACTTC | CASSFPDQETQYF | TRBJ2-5 | NA | few | TRBV5-4
TGTGCCAGTAGTATAGACGGTAGCAGCAATCAGCCCCAGCATTTT | CASSIDGSSNQPQHF | TRBJ1-5 | NA | NA | TRBV19
TGCGCCAGCAGCCAAGGAGGGGGCAGAGAGACCCAGTACTTC | CASSQGGGRETQYF | TRBJ2-5 | TRBD1 | NA | TRBV4-3
TGCAGCGGTGCTTGGGGGGCTAGCGGCTACACCTTC | CSGAWGASGYTF | TRBJ1-2 | NA | NA | TRBV29-1
TGCGCCAGCAGTGTTCGGGGGCCGGTTACGCAGTATTTT | CASSVRGPVTQYF | TRBJ2-3 | NA | few | TRBV10-2
TGCAGCGTTGAAGATGGGGCACGTTCCACAGATACGCAGTATTTT | CSVEDGARSTDTQYF | TRBJ2-3 | NA | NA | TRBV29-1
TGTGCCAGCACCCGGGACAGCGGTTATGGCTACACCTTC | CASTRDSGYGYTF | TRBJ1-2 | TRBD1 | NA | TRBV6-5
TGTGCCTGGAGCCGAACAGGGATCACCGGGGAGCTGTTTTTT | CAWSRTGITGELFF | TRBJ2-2 | NA | NA | TRBV30
TGCGCCAGCAGTCCAGGACTAGCCCCATACGAGCAGTACTTC | CASSPGLAPYEQYF | TRBJ2-7 | TRBD2 | few | TRBV10-1
TGTGCCAGCAGCCTCTGGGGCAGGGATGGAGAGACCCAGTACTTC | CASSLWGRDGETQYF | TRBJ2-5 | NA | NA | TRBV6-1
TGTGCCAGCAGCCTGGACAGGCAAGTCAATCAGCCCCAGCATTTT | CASSLDRQVNQPQHF | TRBJ1-5 | TRBD1 | few | TRBV7-9
TGTGCCAGCATGATGACACGACAGTCCGTCAGTGGGAACACTGAAGCTTTCTTT | CASMMTRQSVSGNTEAFF | TRBJ1-1 | NA | few | TRBV2
TGTGCCTGGGGGACGACGGGGGAATCACCCCTCCACTTT | CAWGTTGESPLHF | TRBJ1-6 | NA | NA | TRBV30
TGTGCCACTGACGGGTACCAAGAGACCCAGTACTTC | CATDGYQETQYF | TRBJ2-5 | NA | NA | TRBV7-8
TGTGCCAGCAGTAGGCCTGAGTGGAATCAGCCCCAGCATTTT | CASSRPEWNQPQHF | TRBJ1-5 | NA | many | TRBV28
TGTGCCAGCAGCCCTCCGGGACAGGGAACGAACACCGGGGAGCTGTTTTTT | CASSPPGQGTNTGELFF | TRBJ2-2 | TRBD1 | few | TRBV7-9
TGTGCCAGCAGCTTAGAAGGGGTTAATTCACCCCTCCACTTT | CASSLEGVNSPLHF | TRBJ1-6 | NA | few | TRBV7-2
TGTGCCAGCAGCCCAGCGGATACGCAGTATTTT | CASSPADTQYF | TRBJ2-3 | NA | many | TRBV28
TGTGCCAGCAGTGAGAACAACCCCCTCTACAATGAGCAGTTCTTC | CASSENNPLYNEQFF | TRBJ2-1 | NA | few | TRBV2
TGCGCCAGCAGCTCGGAGACAGGGGGTGTATATGGTTCACCCCTCCACTTT | CASSSETGGVYGSPLHF | TRBJ1-6 | TRBD1 | NA | TRBV5-1
TGTGCCAGCAGCCAAGTGAAGGCAGGGGAGGCCTACGAGCAGTACTTC | CASSQVKAGEAYEQYF | TRBJ2-7 | NA | few | TRBV4-2
TGTGCCACCATTTCGGGGGAGGAGACCCAGTACTTC | CATISGEETQYF | TRBJ2-5 | NA | few | TRBV15
TGTGCCAGCAGCGTAGGGACTGCGCGGAACACTGAAGCTTTCTTT | CASSVGTARNTEAFF | TRBJ1-1 | NA | NA | TRBV9
TGTGCCAGCACCACGAATTGGAACACCGGGGAGCTGTTTTTT | CASTTNWNTGELFF | TRBJ2-2 | NA | few | TRBV7-9
TGTGCCAGCAGCGTCGACGGTAACTATGGCTACACCTTC | CASSVDGNYGYTF | TRBJ1-2 | NA | few | TRBV7-2
TGTGCCAGCAGTTTACGACAGGGGGCCGATGGCTACACCTTC | CASSLRQGADGYTF | TRBJ1-2 | TRBD1 | NA | TRBV27
TGTGCCAGCAGACGGGGCTCTGAAGCTTTCTTT | CASRRGSEAFF | TRBJ1-1 | NA | NA | TRBV27
TGCGCCAGCAGCCCCGGGACAGAGAATTCACCCCTCCACTTT | CASSPGTENSPLHF | TRBJ1-6 | TRBD1 | NA | TRBV5-1
TGTGCCAGTTCGACCCTCGTACTAGCGGGTAACGAGCAGTACTTC | CASSTLVLAGNEQYF | TRBJ2-7 | TRBD2 | NA | TRBV7-9
TGTGCCAGCAGTCTACAGGTTAACTATGGCTACACCTTC | CASSLQVNYGYTF | TRBJ1-2 | NA | few | TRBV6-5
TGTGCCAGCAGCGTAGGGAATAGGGGAACTTACAATGAGCAGTTCTTC | CASSVGNRGTYNEQFF | TRBJ2-1 | NA | NA | TRBV9
TGCGCCAGCAGCTTGGCTGGGGATCCGGGCTACACCTTC | CASSLAGDPGYTF | TRBJ1-2 | NA | NA | TRBV5-1
TGTGCCAGCAGGACAAGACTCCCGAACACTGAAGCTTTCTTT | CASRTRLPNTEAFF | TRBJ1-1 | NA | few | TRBV6-6